The 21 T cell receptor beta chains reported below all come from one sample, sequenced in a study of blood T cell repertoires in COVID-19. The repertoire was sequenced with immunoSEQ multiplex PCR; TCRdb's copy has only in-frame clones and lacks some. The repertoire includes a few hundred thousand clones, 70% to 90% of them detected once, and about 6.1% sits in the top ten. The sequenced sample was PBMCs or T cells enriched from blood (not recorded which). The receptors shown here come from a woman in her thirties or forties who had recovered from COVID-19.

This clone was seen a single time. V and J are TRBV7-2 and TRBJ1-1; D is ambiguous. V shed 5 bases and J shed 5 bases, with 18 bases lying between them. The V gene's germline CDR1 is SGHTA and CDR2 FQGNSA. The CDR3 sequence is 15 residues long. The CDR3 region has the DNA TGTGCCAGCAGCCCAGAACCTGGGCCAACGACTGAAGCTTTCTTT. Translated, it gives CASSPEPGPTTEAFF.

The chain uses TRBV18 and TRBJ1-6; 7 bases line up with TRBD1. V dropped 0 bases and J dropped 0; count of bases not matched to a gene: 8. The CDR3 consists of 19 residues. Germline-derived CDR1 and CDR2 are KGHSH and LQKENI. The CDR3 DNA reads as TGTGCCAGCTCACCACCGAAGGACAGGAAGAGCTCCTATAATTCACCCCTCCACTTT. It yields the protein CASSPPKDRKSSYNSPLHF.

The chain uses TRBV12-2 and TRBJ2-7; TRBD1, as called in the table, went unchecked against the DNA. TRBV12-2 is deemed a pseudogene. The CDR3 has 16 amino acids. The CDR3 nucleotides are TGTGCAAGTCGCTTAGTCCTCCCAGGGGGCAAGTACGAGCAGTACTTC. This encodes CASRLVLPGGKYEQYF.

This chain joins TRBV7-2 and TRBJ2-7; the match to TRBD1 covers 7 bases. Looked up from germline, CDR1 is SGHTA and CDR2 is FQGNSA. This CDR3 has 14 amino acids. The J segment lost 4 bases and the V segment lost 2 bases, leaving 5 bases of the junction unmatched. CDR3 DNA sequence: TGTGCCAGCAGCTTACGACAGGGTGTGTACGAGCAGTACTTC. This encodes CASSLRQGVYEQYF. The entire variable domain, with the rest obtained from reference TRBV7-2 and TRBJ2-7, is as follows: GAGVSQSPSNKVTEKGKDVELRCDPISGHTALYWYRQSLGQGLEFLIYFQGNSAPDKSGLPSDRFSAERTGGSVSTLTIQRTQQEDSAVYLCASSLRQGVYEQYFGPGTRLTVT.

V usage is TRBV29-1 and J usage is TRBJ2-5; the match to TRBD1 covers 9 bases. CDR3 size: 16 residues. V was clipped by 8 bases and J by 4 bases; unmatched bases: 17. In germline, CDR1 is SQVTM, CDR2 ANQGSEA. The CDR3 is CSLKAGNRGQGETQYF. The CDR3 DNA is TGCAGCCTAAAAGCGGGGAACCGGGGACAGGGAGAGACCCAGTACTTC.

The rearrangement uses TRBV28 and TRBJ1-5, with 8 bases lining up with TRBD1. Germline V gene sequence: CDR1 MDHEN, CDR2 SYDVKM. V gave up 2 bases and J gave up 0 bases; unmatched junction bases: 3. The CDR3 consists of 16 residues. In DNA, the CDR3 is TGTGCCAGCAGTTTACTGACAGGGGCTAGCAATCAGCCCCAGCATTTT. Protein sequence: CASSLLTGASNQPQHF.

This clone was detected only once. The gene calls are TRBV5-4 and TRBJ1-1; D uncertain. In germline, CDR1 is SGHNT, CDR2 YYREEE (reference sequence). Trimming removed 0 bases at V and 0 bases at J, with 6 bases between. The CDR3 is 14 amino acids. The CDR3 sequence is CASSLGQVNTEAFF. The CDR3 region has the DNA TGTGCCAGCAGCTTGGGGCAAGTGAACACTGAAGCTTTCTTT.

This chain links TRBV5-4 with TRBJ2-7, with 8 positions matching TRBD2. Germline CDR1 is SGHNT and CDR2 is YYREEE (reference sequence). CDR3 length equals 15 residues. Unmatched junction bases numbered 12, after V lost 4 bases and J lost 6 bases. The CDR3 DNA reads as TGTGCCAGCAGCCAATCATCATTAGCGGGGAGCGAGCAGTACTTC. It codes for CASSQSSLAGSEQYF.

The J gene is TRBJ2-7, the V gene TRBV6-5; 7 nucleotides agree with TRBD1. V lost 8 bases and J lost 6; bases outside the gene matches: 10. The CDR3 loop spans 13 amino acids. Germline V gene data show CDR1 as MNHEY and CDR2 as SVGAGI. The CDR3 sequence is CASVKGAGVEQYF. DNA of the CDR3: TGTGCCAGCGTTAAGGGGGCAGGGGTCGAGCAGTACTTC.

CDR3 sequence: CASSIRGSGTDTQYF. CDR3 in DNA: TGTGCCAGCAGCATCAGGGGTTCAGGTACAGATACGCAGTATTTT. V is TRBV5-4 and J is TRBJ2-3; D might be TRBD1 (6 bases). V was clipped by 4 bases and J by 3 bases, with 15 bases between them. Germline-derived CDR1 and CDR2 are SGHNT and YYREEE (reference sequence). CDR3 length equals 15 residues. Full variable domain (rest looked up from reference TRBV5-4 and TRBJ2-3): ETGVTQSPTHLIKTRGQQVTLRCSSQSGHNTVSWYQQALGQGPQFIFQYYREEENGRGNFPPRFSGLQFPNYSSELNVNALELDDSALYLCASSIRGSGTDTQYFGPGTRLTVL.

The chain employs TRBV28 and TRBJ1-5; a possible D gene is TRBD1 (5 bases). The CDR3 is 16 amino acids. Germline CDR1 reads MDHEN; CDR2 reads SYDVKM. The germline V and J ends were trimmed by 2 bases and 6 bases, with 17 bases remaining between them. The CDR3 spells CASSLMGSGIGQPQHF. Written as DNA, the CDR3 is TGTGCCAGCAGTTTAATGGGGTCAGGGATCGGTCAGCCCCAGCATTTT.

This sequence joins TRBV4-1 and TRBJ1-5; TRBD1 might be the D (5 bases). This CDR3 has 14 amino acids. In germline, CDR1 is MGHRA, CDR2 YSYEKL. Trimming cost V 1 base and J 4 bases, with 8 bases left between them. CDR3 residues: CASSQVGGNQPQHF. The CDR3 coding sequence is TGCGCCAGCAGCCAAGTCGGGGGGAATCAGCCCCAGCATTTT.

This rearrangement joins TRBV29-1 to TRBJ2-7, with TRBD1 matching over 11 bases. CDR3 length: 14 amino acids. V lost 4 bases and J lost 7; bases outside the gene matches: 9. Germline assignment: CDR1 SQVTM and CDR2 ANQGSEA. As DNA, the CDR3 is TGCAGCGTTGCCGGGACAGGGGGGATCTATGAGCAGTACTTC. Protein: CSVAGTGGIYEQYF.

The genes are TRBV18 and TRBJ2-7; tentative D call: TRBD2 (6 bases). Germline CDR1 is KGHSH and CDR2 is LQKENI. This CDR3 spans 15 amino acids. V was cut by 4 bases and J by 0 bases, with 13 bases left in between. The DNA of the CDR3 is TGTGCCAGCTCACTCTCTAGCGAGAGCTCCTACGAGCAGTACTTC. Translating it yields CASSLSSESSYEQYF.

This rearrangement joins TRBV9 to TRBJ1-6; maybe TRBD1 (5 bases). The CDR3 runs to 13 residues. Germline V gene sequence: CDR1 SGDLS, CDR2 YYNGEE. Trimming cost V 2 bases and J 10 bases, with 10 bases left between them. The CDR3 DNA is TGTGCCAGCAGCGTGACGGGGGAATCACCCCTCCACTTT. Residues: CASSVTGESPLHF. Variable domain in full (rest from reference TRBV9 and TRBJ1-6): DSGVTQTPKHLITATGQRVTLRCSPRSGDLSVYWYQQSLDQGLQFLIQYYNGEERAKGNILERFSAQQFPDLHSELNLSSLELGDSALYFCASSVTGESPLHFGNGTRLTVT.

The V call is TRBV7-9, the J call TRBJ2-2; 8 bases are a match to TRBD1. Germline V gives CDR1 SEHNR, CDR2 FQNEAQ (reference sequence). CDR3 length: 15 residues. Unmatched junction bases numbered 7, after V lost 4 bases and J lost 6 bases. The CDR3 region is CASSWGQANPGELFF. The CDR3 DNA sequence: TGTGCCAGCAGCTGGGGACAGGCCAACCCCGGGGAGCTGTTTTTT.

The chain carries TRBV4-3 and TRBJ2-3, with TRBD2 identical over 10 bases. The V gene's germline CDR1 is LGHNA and CDR2 YSLEER. After removal of 4 bases from V and 9 bases from J, the junction contained 13 bases not matched to a gene. The CDR3 sequence is 16 residues long. The CDR3: CASSPSGRDLYGTQYF. DNA of the CDR3: TGCGCCAGCAGCCCGAGCGGGAGGGACTTGTATGGGACGCAGTATTTT.

This CDR3 is CASSPALTGTDTQYF. For the CDR3, the DNA is TGTGCCAGCTCACCAGCGTTAACAGGCACAGATACGCAGTATTTT. The rearrangement links TRBV18 to TRBJ2-3, with D uncertain. Looked up from germline, CDR1 is KGHSH and CDR2 is LQKENI. This CDR3 has 15 amino acids. V lost 2 bases to trimming and J lost 1 base, with 10 bases between them.

The chain joins TRBV11-2 to TRBJ1-5, with TRBD1 matching over 12 bases. Looked up from germline, CDR1 is SGHAT and CDR2 is FQNNGV. The junction had 5 bases not matched to a gene; V was cut back by 4 bases and J by 1 base. There are 17 residues in the CDR3. The CDR3, as DNA: TGTGCCAGCAGCTATGGGACAGGGGGCGGGAGCAATCAGCCCCAGCATTTT. Its translation: CASSYGTGGGSNQPQHF.

The rearrangement uses TRBV28 and TRBJ2-1, with D perhaps matching TRBD1 (6 bases). V was clipped by 4 bases and J by 2 bases, with 12 bases between them. Germline V gene sequence: CDR1 MDHEN, CDR2 SYDVKM. This CDR3 comprises 15 residues. CDR3 in DNA: TGTGCCAGCAGTTCACAGGGTATAGCCTACAATGAGCAGTTCTTC. Its protein product is CASSSQGIAYNEQFF.

The CDR3 sequence: CASSEQGSGNTIYF. The CDR3 nucleotides read TGTGCCAGTAGTGAACAGGGCTCTGGAAACACCATATATTTT. The V and J genes are TRBV19 and TRBJ1-3, with D perhaps matching TRBD1 (6 bases). V lost 5 bases to trimming and J lost 0 bases, with 8 bases between them. CDR1 is LNHDA and CDR2 is SQIVND in the germline V gene (reference sequence). This CDR3 spans 14 amino acids.